A selection of T cell receptor beta chains follows, all from one sample in a study of shared clonotypes between healthy human individuals. TCRdb keeps only in-frame clones here, not all; method: immunoSEQ multiplex PCR. This sample yields about 770,000 clones, of which 55% to 75% are seen a single time; over 1.5% belongs to the top ten. Sequenced: memory CD4+ T cells sorted from blood. These receptors were collected from a woman aged 25 to 39 in good health. CDR3s leave out the opening cysteine and the closing phenylalanine or tryptophan. Clone sizes are given selectively: once, few, many, or a class where the clone is expanded.

CDR3aa	v_gene	j_gene	abundance
ASRARMNTEAF	TRBV6-6	TRBJ1-1	.
ASSFRVYEQY	TRBV5-5	TRBJ2-7	.
ATSRVQNTGELF	TRBV15	TRBJ2-2	few
ASSQDRFYPDTQY	TRBV4-1	TRBJ2-3	.
ASSQDRSGFYNEQF	TRBV4-1	TRBJ2-1	.
ASSPGTSGAEAF	TRBV5-6	TRBJ1-1	.
ASSGGGPTRTAQY	TRBV28	TRBJ2-3	.
ASSRDRGRDYGYT	TRBV4-2	TRBJ1-2	.
ATQIGTENQPQH	TRBV6-6	TRBJ1-5	.
ASSLVGTSGTDTQY	TRBV7-2	TRBJ2-3	few
ASSPTEEATDTQY	TRBV18	TRBJ2-3	few
ASSLDRTAGYT	TRBV11-2	TRBJ1-2	few